Listed below are T cell receptor beta chains from one sample, sequenced in a study of blood T cell repertoires in COVID-19. The repertoire was sequenced with immunoSEQ multiplex PCR; TCRdb's copy has only in-frame clones and lacks some. This table has under 300,000 clones, 84% appearing once. Sequenced input: peripheral blood. Receptors originate from a woman in her thirties or forties who had recovered from COVID-19. Both conserved end residues are part of each CDR3. A D gene is named only where the DNA matches it firmly. Size tells how often a clone was seen (once, few, many) or the class of an expanded clone, and some rows leave it out.

TRBV2	TRBD2	TRBJ2-2	-	TGTGCCAGCAGTCCCGGACTAGCGGGGGGCACCGGGGAGCTGTTTTTT	CASSPGLAGGTGELFF
TRBV7-3	TRBD2	TRBJ2-5	once	TGTGCCAGCAGCTTAATAGCGGGGGGGCTCGAGACCCAGTACTTC	CASSLIAGGLETQYF
TRBV6-1	-	TRBJ2-2	few	TGTGCCAGCAGTGAAAGAGCCACGAACACCGGGGAGCTGTTTTTT	CASSERATNTGELFF
TRBV14	-	TRBJ2-7	-	TGTGCCAGCAGGGCAGGGAGGACGTACGAGCAGTACTTC	CASRAGRTYEQYF
TRBV7-6	TRBD1	TRBJ1-4	-	TGTGCCAGCAGCTTAGTACTGGGGGGACAGGGAAAGGAAAAACTGTTTTTT	CASSLVLGGQGKEKLFF
TRBV7-9	TRBD1	TRBJ1-4	-	TGTGCCAGCAGCCCGAAGGGGGCAGGGGAAAAACTGTTTTTT	CASSPKGAGEKLFF
TRBV4-2	TRBD2	TRBJ2-7	many	TGTGCCAGCAGCCAAGTGACTAGCGGGTTAACCTACGAGCAGTACTTC	CASSQVTSGLTYEQYF
TRBV11-3	-	TRBJ2-1	-	TGTGCCAGCAGTCCAACGGGGAGCTCCTACAATGAGCAGTTCTTC	CASSPTGSSYNEQFF
TRBV6-5	-	TRBJ1-1	-	TGTGCCAGCAGGTACAGGGTGGGGGGATCGACTGAAGCTTTCTTT	CASRYRVGGSTEAFF
TRBV27	-	TRBJ1-6	once	TGTGCCAGCAGTCCAGGGGCAGACCATATGCTTTATAATTCACCCCTCCACTTT	CASSPGADHMLYNSPLHF
TRBV5-8	-	TRBJ1-1	many	TGTGCCAGCAACAGGGACCCTGGGGAAGCTTTCTTT	CASNRDPGEAFF
TRBV15	-	TRBJ2-4	-	TGTGCCACCAGCACCCTGGGGAGGGCCAGGGGTGAAAACATTCAGTACTTC	CATSTLGRARGENIQYF
TRBV3-1/TRBV3-2	-	TRBJ2-5	-	TGTGCCAGCAGCCAACCTGGGCTAGCGCAAGAGACCCAGTACTTC	CASSQPGLAQETQYF
TRBV19	TRBD1	TRBJ2-3	-	TGTGCCAGTAGTATTGTAACCCGCAGGGGGAGCACAGATACGCAGTATTTT	CASSIVTRRGSTDTQYF
TRBV2	-	TRBJ1-5	-	TGTGCCAGCAGCGGGGGTAGCAATCAGCCCCAGCATTTT	CASSGGSNQPQHF
TRBV2	TRBD1	TRBJ2-6	-	TGTGCCAGCATCCAGCCCGTCATAGACAGGGTAAACTCTGGGGCCAACGTCCTGACTTTC	CASIQPVIDRVNSGANVLTF
TRBV28	-	TRBJ2-7	-	TGTGCCAGCAGGGCAGGGTACACCTACGAGCAGTACTTC	CASRAGYTYEQYF
TRBV14	-	TRBJ2-7	-	TGTGCCAGCAGCCAAGATCAGGGTTTTAGCGAGCAGTACTTC	CASSQDQGFSEQYF
TRBV2	-	TRBJ2-2	-	TGTGCCAGCAGAAACAGAGTCGGGGGCACCGGGGAGCTGTTTTTT	CASRNRVGGTGELFF
TRBV19	TRBD2	TRBJ2-7	few	TGTGCCAGTAGTTCACTAGCGGGGGGGCCGGCCGAGCAGTACTTC	CASSSLAGGPAEQYF
TRBV2	-	TRBJ1-2	-	TGTGCCTCCCACCTTAGGACAGACTATGGCTACACCTTC	CASHLRTDYGYTF
TRBV13	-	TRBJ2-7	-	TGTGCCAGCCGGCGCGGCAGGGTAAGGGAGCAGTACTTC	CASRRGRVREQYF
TRBV3-1/TRBV3-2	-	TRBJ1-3	-	TGTGCCAGCAGCCAGAGGGGCGGGGAGAGCGCCATATATTTT	CASSQRGGESAIYF
TRBV9	-	TRBJ1-2	-	TGTGCCAGCAGCGTAGGGCACCAAGCTAACTATGGCTACACCTTC	CASSVGHQANYGYTF
TRBV3-1/TRBV3-2	-	TRBJ1-2	-	TGTGCCAGCAGCCAAGTGGGGCGAGGCTACACCTTC	CASSQVGRGYTF
TRBV7-6	TRBD1	TRBJ1-1	-	TGTGCCAGCAGCTTAGGGGCAGGGGGATCGAACACTGAAGCTTTCTTT	CASSLGAGGSNTEAFF
TRBV29-1	-	TRBJ1-1	-	TGCAGCGTTGAAGAGGGACATGGAGCTTTCTTT	CSVEEGHGAFF
TRBV5-1	-	TRBJ2-7	-	TGCGCCAGCAGCCAAGTAACAGGATCCTACGAGCAGTACTTC	CASSQVTGSYEQYF
TRBV7-2	-	TRBJ1-6	once	TGTGCCAGCAGCCCCGGACAGAGGCGTTCACCCCTCCACTTT	CASSPGQRRSPLHF
TRBV4-2	-	TRBJ2-1	-	TGTGCCAGCAGCCAAGAGGGGACTTCCTACAATGAGCAGTTCTTC	CASSQEGTSYNEQFF
TRBV24-1	-	TRBJ1-1	-	TGTGCCACCAGTGATGGGCAGGGGAGTGAGTTGATGGCTTTCTTT	CATSDGQGSELMAFF
TRBV5-5	-	TRBJ2-5	few	TGTGCCAGCAGCTTGGGGCCCTGGACAGCCCAAGAGACCCAGTACTTC	CASSLGPWTAQETQYF
TRBV7-3	TRBD1	TRBJ2-7	-	TGTGCCAGCAGCCCGTCGGGACAGGCTTACGAGCAGTACTTC	CASSPSGQAYEQYF
TRBV28	TRBD1	TRBJ1-4	-	TGTGCCAGCAGTCCGACAGGGGGCGAAACTAATGAAAAACTGTTTTTT	CASSPTGGETNEKLFF
TRBV28	-	TRBJ1-5	-	TGTGCCAGCAGTACACCAATACACCAGCCCCAGCATTTT	CASSTPIHQPQHF
TRBV28	-	TRBJ1-5	-	TGTGCGACAGACAGCCTCAATCAGCCCCAGCATTTT	CATDSLNQPQHF
TRBV7-9	-	TRBJ2-1	-	TGTGCCAGCAGCTTGGGCTCCCCACAGGGTAATGAGCAGTTCTTC	CASSLGSPQGNEQFF
TRBV18	TRBD1	TRBJ2-5	few	TGTGCCAGCTCACCAGGGACAGGGATGGGATCCCAAGAGACCCAGTACTTC	CASSPGTGMGSQETQYF
TRBV2	TRBD1	TRBJ1-2	-	TGTGCCAGCAGTCGACAGGGGGCACGAGGCTACACCTTC	CASSRQGARGYTF
TRBV12-3/TRBV12-4	-	TRBJ1-5	once	TGTGCCAGCAGTTTGACGGGGAAGGGGCCCCAGCATTTT	CASSLTGKGPQHF
TRBV7-9	-	TRBJ2-5	few	TGTGCCAGCTCTCGGTCGTTCGGGGAGACCCAGTACTTC	CASSRSFGETQYF
TRBV28	TRBD1	TRBJ1-5	-	TGTGCCAGCAGTTTCCTCACCGGACAGGGGAATCAGCCCCAGCATTTT	CASSFLTGQGNQPQHF
TRBV11-2	-	TRBJ2-1	-	TGTGCCAGCAGCCCCCCCCCGGGGAGACACAATGAGCAGTTCTTC	CASSPPPGRHNEQFF
TRBV6-2/TRBV6-3	TRBD1	TRBJ2-7	-	TGTGCCAGCAGTTACCCTGGACAGGGGCACGAGCAGTACTTC	CASSYPGQGHEQYF
TRBV27	TRBD1	TRBJ2-7	-	TGTGCCAGCAGTTTACCTGGGACAGGCTACGAGCAGTACTTC	CASSLPGTGYEQYF
TRBV5-1	-	TRBJ2-3	-	TGCGCCAGCAGCCAAGTACAGACCTCAGATACGCAGTATTTT	CASSQVQTSDTQYF
TRBV27	TRBD1	TRBJ2-7	-	TGTGCCAGCAGTATCCACGTGGGACAGGGGTTTTTTGTTGGGGAGCAGTACTTC	CASSIHVGQGFFVGEQYF
TRBV3-1/TRBV3-2	-	TRBJ2-6	-	TGTGCCAGCAGCCCCCGGACAGCTCCCACCTCTGGGGCCAACGTCCTGACTTTC	CASSPRTAPTSGANVLTF
TRBV11-2	TRBD2	TRBJ2-2	-	TGTGCCAGCAGGGTAGCGGGGGGAGACACCGGGGAGCTGTTTTTT	CASRVAGGDTGELFF
TRBV3-1/TRBV3-2	-	TRBJ1-1	once	TGTGCCAGCAGCCAATTAGACACTGAAGCTTTCTTT	CASSQLDTEAFF
TRBV28	-	TRBJ2-5	-	TGTGCCAGCAGTTCCGTTGGGGAGGAGACCCAGTACTTC	CASSSVGEETQYF
TRBV4-1	TRBD1	TRBJ1-4	many	TGCGCCAGCAGCCAACCGGGACAGGGGCATGAAAAACTGTTTTTT	CASSQPGQGHEKLFF
TRBV5-6	-	TRBJ2-7	once	TGTGCCAGCAGTGCGGGTCCTCCTTCCTACGAGCAGTACTTC	CASSAGPPSYEQYF
TRBV28	TRBD1	TRBJ1-5	-	TGTGCCAGCAGTTTTTGGAGACAGGGGGCTAGGCAGCCCCAGCATTTT	CASSFWRQGARQPQHF
TRBV6-5	-	TRBJ2-7	-	TGTGCCAGCAGTCTACGGACGGGGGTCTACGAGCAGTACTTC	CASSLRTGVYEQYF
TRBV4-1	TRBD1	TRBJ2-3	-	TGCGCCAGCAGCCCAGACAGGGGAGCGACAGATACGCAGTATTTT	CASSPDRGATDTQYF
TRBV3-1/TRBV3-2	-	TRBJ1-4	few	TGTGCCAGCGGATATTCTAGAATTGGGGAAAAACTGTTTTTT	CASGYSRIGEKLFF
TRBV5-4	-	TRBJ1-2	-	TGTGCCAGCAGGATACAGGGCTTCTATGGCTACACCTTC	CASRIQGFYGYTF